This T cell receptor beta chain was documented in a study of T cells after yellow fever vaccination. Across the whole study: Libraries from low-cell-number fractions were prepared with the SMART-Seq v4 Ultra Low Input RNA kit. The study's findings and limits: Reappearance after the booster was seen for most primary-vaccination clones, at 95% to 98% CD4 and around 90% CD8. The CD4 and CD8 compartments had a small share of their clonotypes in common.

V lost 8 bases to trimming and J lost 2 bases, with 17 bases between them. The CDR3 has 15 residues. For TCR, cDNA came from 5'RACE template switching, which added a universal primer site and UMIs. From the 5' RACE reads, TCRdb called clonotypes with MiXCR, one entry per CDR3 protein. Of hundreds of thousands of distinct CDR3 sequences listed, around 3.6% were seen once; the top ten hold 20% to 30%. At least ten counts were recorded for this clonotype. Its antigen is unidentified. This clonotype originated in a man between 18 and 35 years old who received the YFV17D yellow fever vaccine. Here the sequenced sample was PBMCs, taken on the day of the yellow fever booster vaccination. V usage is TRBV23-1 and J usage is TRBJ2-3; D call uncertain. TRBV23-1 is labeled an ORF, and its function is uncertain. The CDR3 bases are TGCGCCAGCCCTCCCCGGCGGAGCACCACAGATACGCAGTATTTT. As protein: CASPPRRSTTDTQYF.